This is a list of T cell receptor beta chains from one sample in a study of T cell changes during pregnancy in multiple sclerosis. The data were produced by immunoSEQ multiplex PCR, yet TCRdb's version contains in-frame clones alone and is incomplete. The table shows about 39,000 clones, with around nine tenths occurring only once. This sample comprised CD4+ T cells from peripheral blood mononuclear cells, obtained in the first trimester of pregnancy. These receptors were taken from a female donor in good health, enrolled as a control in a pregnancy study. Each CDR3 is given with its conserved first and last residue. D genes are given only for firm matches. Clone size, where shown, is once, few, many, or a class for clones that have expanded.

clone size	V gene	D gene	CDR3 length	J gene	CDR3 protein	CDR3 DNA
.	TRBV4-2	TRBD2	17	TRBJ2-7	CASSQEGLEAGVYEQYF	TGTGCCAGCAGCCAAGAGGGGTTGGAAGCGGGAGTCTACGAGCAGTACTTC
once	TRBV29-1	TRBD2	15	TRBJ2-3	CSVGARGGSTDTQYF	TGCAGCGTTGGGGCACGCGGGGGAAGCACAGATACGCAGTATTTT
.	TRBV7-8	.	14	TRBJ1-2	CASSREEGAVGYTF	TGTGCCAGCAGCCGGGAGGAGGGCGCGGTAGGCTACACCTTC
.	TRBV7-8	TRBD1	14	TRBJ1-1	CASSLDPRTGLAFF	TGTGCCAGCAGCTTAGACCCGCGGACAGGGCTTGCTTTCTTT
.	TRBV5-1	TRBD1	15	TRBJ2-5	CASSTGDRGQETQYF	TGCGCCAGCAGCACAGGGGACAGGGGCCAAGAGACCCAGTACTTC
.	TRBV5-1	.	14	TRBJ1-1	CASSLSGMNTEAFF	TGCGCCAGCAGCCTCAGCGGGATGAACACTGAAGCTTTCTTT
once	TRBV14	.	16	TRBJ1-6	CASSQDLAGNNSPLHF	TGTGCCAGCAGCCAAGATCTTGCGGGGAACAATTCACCCCTCCACTTT
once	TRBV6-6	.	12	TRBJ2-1	CASSYGGNEQFF	TGTGCCAGCAGTTACGGGGGGAATGAGCAGTTCTTC
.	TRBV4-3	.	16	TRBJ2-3	CASSLSSRVRTDTQYF	TGCGCCAGCAGCCTTTCCTCCAGGGTGAGGACAGATACGCAGTATTTT
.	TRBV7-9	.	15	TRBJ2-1	CASSLDPGMGNEQFF	TGTGCCAGCAGCTTAGATCCGGGGATGGGGAATGAGCAGTTCTTC
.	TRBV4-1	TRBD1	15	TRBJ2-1	CASSQVLTGVNEQFF	TGCGCCAGCAGCCAAGTTCTTACAGGGGTCAATGAGCAGTTCTTC
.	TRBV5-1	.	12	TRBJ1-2	CASSLGQSGYTF	TGCGCCAGCAGCTTGGGACAGTCTGGCTACACCTTC
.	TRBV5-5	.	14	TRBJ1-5	CASSLVTGQGPQHF	TGTGCCAGCAGCTTGGTGACAGGTCAGGGGCCCCAGCATTTT
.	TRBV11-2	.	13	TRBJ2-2	CASSSRWEGELFF	TGTGCCAGCAGCTCACGATGGGAGGGGGAGCTGTTTTTT
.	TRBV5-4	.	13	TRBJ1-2	CASSLGQTYGYTF	TGTGCCAGCAGTTTAGGACAGACCTATGGCTACACCTTC
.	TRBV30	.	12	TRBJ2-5	CAWSVSLETQYF	TGTGCCTGGAGTGTGTCTCTAGAGACCCAGTACTTC
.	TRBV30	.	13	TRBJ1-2	CAWSAYHNYGYTF	TGTGCCTGGAGTGCCTACCACAACTATGGCTACACCTTC
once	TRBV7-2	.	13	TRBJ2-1	CASSLDLYNEQFF	TGTGCCAGCAGCTTAGATCTCTACAATGAGCAGTTCTTC
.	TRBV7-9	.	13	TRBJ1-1	CASSPRQGTEAFF	TGTGCCAGCAGCCCCCGGCAGGGGACTGAAGCTTTCTTT
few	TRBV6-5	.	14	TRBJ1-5	CASRQGRGNQPQHF	TGTGCCAGCAGACAGGGCAGGGGCAATCAGCCCCAGCATTTT
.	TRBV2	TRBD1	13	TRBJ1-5	CASRGTGFSPQHF	TGTGCCAGCAGAGGGACAGGGTTTTCGCCCCAGCATTTT
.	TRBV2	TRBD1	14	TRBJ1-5	CASSEEQGNQPQHF	TGTGCCAGCAGTGAAGAACAGGGGAATCAGCCCCAGCATTTT
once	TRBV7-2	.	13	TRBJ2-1	CASSYELHNEQFF	TGTGCCAGCAGCTACGAACTGCACAATGAGCAGTTCTTC
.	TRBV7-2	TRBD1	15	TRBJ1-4	CASSRRTGGREKLFF	TGTGCCAGCAGCCGACGGACAGGGGGCAGGGAAAAACTGTTTTTT
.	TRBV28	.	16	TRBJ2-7	CASTFIGQPSSYEQYF	TGTGCCAGCACGTTTATTGGGCAACCAAGCTCCTACGAGCAGTACTTC
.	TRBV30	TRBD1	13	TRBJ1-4	CALYRDRGGKLFF	TGTGCCTTGTACCGGGACAGGGGTGGAAAACTGTTTTTT
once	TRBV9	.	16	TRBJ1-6	CASSGRATSRGEALHF	TGTGCCAGCAGCGGGAGGGCGACAAGCCGGGGTGAGGCCCTCCACTTT
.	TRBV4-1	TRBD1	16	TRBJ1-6	CASSQEEDRGRSPLHF	TGCGCCAGCAGCCAAGAGGAGGACAGGGGAAGGTCACCCCTCCACTTT
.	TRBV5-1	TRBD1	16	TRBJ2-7	CASSLAVTGGAYEQYF	TGCGCCAGCAGCTTGGCCGTGACAGGGGGAGCCTACGAGCAGTACTTC
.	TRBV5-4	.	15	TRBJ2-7	CASSVPTGDGYEQYF	TGTGCCAGCAGCGTACCGACAGGTGACGGGTACGAGCAGTACTTC
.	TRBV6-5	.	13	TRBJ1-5	CASSDLGAGSQHF	TGTGCCAGCAGTGACCTGGGGGCCGGTTCCCAGCATTTT